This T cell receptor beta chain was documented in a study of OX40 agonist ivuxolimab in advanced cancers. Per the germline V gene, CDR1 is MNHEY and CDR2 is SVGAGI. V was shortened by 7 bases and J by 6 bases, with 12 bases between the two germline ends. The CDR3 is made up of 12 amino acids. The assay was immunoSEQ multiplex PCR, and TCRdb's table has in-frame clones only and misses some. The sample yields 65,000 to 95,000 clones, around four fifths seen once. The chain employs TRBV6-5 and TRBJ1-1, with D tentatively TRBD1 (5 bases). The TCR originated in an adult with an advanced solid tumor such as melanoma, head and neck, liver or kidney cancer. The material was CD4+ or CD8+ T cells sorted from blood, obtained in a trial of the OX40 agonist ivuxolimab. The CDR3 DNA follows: TGTGCCAGCAACGGTCAAGGGGCTGAAGCTTTCTTT. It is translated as CASNGQGAEAFF.